The TCR beta chain under discussion was sequenced for a study of blood T cell repertoires in COVID-19. In the study overall: Sites across the United States, Italy and Spain contributed samples from acute and convalescent COVID-19.

Measured with immunoSEQ multiplex PCR; TCRdb has only the in-frame clones, and not every one. Of roughly 100,000 clones in the sample, around 73% were seen once. The receptor was derived from a man in his 60s with active or convalescent COVID-19. The sample consisted of peripheral blood.

CDR3 loop: CASSLYRGNTEAFF. The CDR3 DNA sequence: TGTGCCAGCAGCTTATACAGGGGAAACACTGAAGCTTTCTTT. The gene calls are TRBV5-6 and TRBJ1-1; 7 nucleotides align to TRBD1. The germline CDR1 and CDR2 sequences are SGHDT and YYEEEE. The CDR3 runs 14 residues. The V segment lost 2 bases and the J segment 2 bases; nucleotides outside the gene matches: 3.